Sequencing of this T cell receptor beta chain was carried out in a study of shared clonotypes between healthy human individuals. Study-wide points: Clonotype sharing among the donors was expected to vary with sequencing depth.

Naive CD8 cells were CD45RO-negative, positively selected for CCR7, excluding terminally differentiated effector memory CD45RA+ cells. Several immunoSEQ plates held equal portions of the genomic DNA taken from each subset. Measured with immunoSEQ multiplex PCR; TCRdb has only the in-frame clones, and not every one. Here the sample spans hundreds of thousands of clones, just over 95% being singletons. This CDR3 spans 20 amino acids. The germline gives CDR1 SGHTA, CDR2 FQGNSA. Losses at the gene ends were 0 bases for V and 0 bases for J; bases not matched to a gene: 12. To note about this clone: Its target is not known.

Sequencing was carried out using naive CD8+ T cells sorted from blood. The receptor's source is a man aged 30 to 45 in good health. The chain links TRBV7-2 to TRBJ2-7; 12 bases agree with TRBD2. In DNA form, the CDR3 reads TGTGCCAGCAGCTTAGCGTTGGGACTAGCGGGCGCTGCTTTCTCCTACGAGCAGTACTTC. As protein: CASSLALGLAGAAFSYEQYF.